Listed below are T cell receptor beta chains from one sample, sequenced in a study of blood T cell repertoires in COVID-19. Some clones are missing from TCRdb's copy, which holds only in-frame ones; the method was immunoSEQ multiplex PCR. This table has some 110,000 clones, more than 70% appearing once. Sequencing input: peripheral blood. These receptors came from a woman older than 75 with COVID-19, enrolled during active disease. CDR3s include the opening cysteine and the closing phenylalanine or tryptophan. Each record gives: D gene, clone size, J gene, V gene, CDR3 protein, CDR3 DNA. The D gene is left open where the match is weak. Size values are once, few and many counts, or a class for expanded clones, and some rows have none.

>TRBD1|NA|TRBJ2-7|TRBV28
CASTLRDRGYEQYF
TGTGCCAGCACCCTCCGGGACAGGGGGTACGAGCAGTACTTC
>TRBD2|NA|TRBJ2-7|TRBV7-2
CASSQILAGETYEQYF
TGTGCCAGCAGCCAGATACTAGCGGGAGAAACCTACGAGCAGTACTTC
>NA|few|TRBJ2-5|TRBV19
CASSFIPGEKTQYF
TGTGCCAGTAGCTTTATTCCCGGAGAGAAGACCCAGTACTTC
>NA|NA|TRBJ1-1|TRBV6-5
CASSYGPLGGEAFF
TGTGCCAGCAGTTACGGTCCCTTAGGGGGTGAAGCTTTCTTT
>TRBD2|NA|TRBJ2-7|TRBV9
CASSVESSGDYEQYF
TGTGCCAGCAGCGTAGAGTCTAGCGGGGACTACGAGCAGTACTTC
>NA|NA|TRBJ1-3|TRBV9
CASSVYQAPNTIYF
TGTGCCAGCAGCGTCTACCAGGCACCAAACACCATATATTTT
>NA|NA|TRBJ2-7|TRBV28
CASSLVRYEQYF
TGTGCCAGCAGTTTAGTGCGCTACGAGCAGTACTTC
>NA|NA|TRBJ1-2|TRBV19
CASSVNTPGDYGYTF
TGTGCCAGTAGTGTCAACACCCCAGGGGATTATGGCTACACCTTC
>NA|NA|TRBJ1-1|TRBV19
CASSIGLVNEAFF
TGTGCCAGTAGTATCGGTCTCGTCAATGAAGCTTTCTTT
>NA|NA|TRBJ2-5|TRBV6-5
CASSNQQGPQETQYF
TGTGCCAGCAGCAACCAACAGGGACCCCAAGAGACCCAGTACTTC
>NA|NA|TRBJ1-5|TRBV2
CASSGTLLRGQPQHF
TGTGCCAGCAGTGGGACTCTTTTACGAGGTCAGCCCCAGCATTTT
>NA|NA|TRBJ1-4|TRBV6-6
CASTGGFGREKLFF
TGTGCCAGCACTGGGGGTTTTGGGAGGGAAAAACTGTTTTTT
>TRBD1|NA|TRBJ1-2|TRBV28
CASSSLGTGDYGYTF
TGTGCCAGCAGTTCCTTGGGCACAGGGGACTATGGCTACACCTTC
>NA|NA|TRBJ2-7|TRBV5-4
CASSRGLPRSYEQYF
TGTGCCAGCAGCCGAGGACTACCCCGCTCCTACGAGCAGTACTTC
>TRBD1|NA|TRBJ1-2|TRBV28
CASSFTLGTGAGYTF
TGTGCCAGCAGCTTCACGCTGGGGACAGGGGCTGGCTACACCTTC
>NA|NA|TRBJ1-6|TRBV6-2/TRBV6-3
CASTPRRDSPLHF
TGTGCCAGCACCCCCCGTCGGGATTCACCCCTCCACTTT
>TRBD2|NA|TRBJ2-2|TRBV6-5
CASSYGRGNTGELFF
TGTGCCAGCAGTTACGGGAGGGGTAACACCGGGGAGCTGTTTTTT
>NA|NA|TRBJ1-1|TRBV10-2
CASRVTENTEAFF
TGCGCCAGCAGAGTAACAGAGAACACTGAAGCTTTCTTT
>TRBD1|NA|TRBJ2-1|TRBV5-4
CATTPGTALNEQFF
TGTGCCACTACCCCCGGGACAGCGCTCAATGAGCAGTTCTTC
>TRBD2|once|TRBJ2-3|TRBV28
CASRRLAVDTQYF
TGTGCCAGCAGACGACTAGCGGTAGATACGCAGTATTTT
>TRBD1|NA|TRBJ1-2|TRBV3-1/TRBV3-2
CASSQGQGAFGYTF
TGTGCCAGCAGCCAAGGACAGGGCGCTTTTGGCTACACCTTC
>TRBD1|NA|TRBJ2-6|TRBV10-1
CASSESKTGFGANVLTF
TGCGCCAGCAGTGAGTCGAAGACAGGGTTTGGGGCCAACGTCCTGACTTTC
>NA|NA|TRBJ2-5|TRBV9
CASSTGGPTQYF
TGTGCCAGCAGCACCGGGGGGCCGACCCAGTACTTC
>TRBD2|NA|TRBJ2-2|TRBV7-3
CASSPTSESTGELFF
TGTGCCAGCAGCCCAACTAGCGAGAGCACCGGGGAGCTGTTTTTT
>NA|few|TRBJ2-7|TRBV7-2
CASSSGSFTYEQYF
TGTGCCAGCAGCTCAGGAAGCTTTACCTACGAGCAGTACTTC
>NA|NA|TRBJ1-1|TRBV28
CASNPGTLGTEAFF
TGTGCCAGCAATCCCGGGACATTGGGGACTGAAGCTTTCTTT
>NA|NA|TRBJ2-3|TRBV5-1
CASSTQGSPTTDTQYF
TGCGCCAGCAGCACGCAGGGGTCGCCTACCACAGATACGCAGTATTTT